Here is one T cell receptor beta chain with its context. No cognate antigen has been identified for it. It has no much larger one-base neighbor in the sample; base qualities were not kept. TCR CDR3 regions were amplified from genomic DNA by multiplex PCR using the deep immunoSEQ assay. Extracted genomic DNA from each cell subset was distributed evenly across all wells of several immunoSEQ 96-well plates, and each plate was treated as a replicate. For sorted subsets, 200 to 250 ng of genomic DNA, equivalent to some 30,000 T cell genomes, went into each replicate PCR. Purified libraries were quantified with a Qubit 3.0 fluorometer, sized on a Bioanalyzer 2100, and re-quantified with the KAPA Library Quantification kit. Every immunoSEQ 96-well plate was sequenced on a dedicated single-read 150-cycle Illumina NextSeq 550 flow cell. From the authors' description of their analysis: Because only junctional sequences without quality scores were contained in the immunoSEQ output, filtering matching that applied to full-length reads could not be performed. Sequences were annotated with PyIR, a Python wrapper for IgBLAST v1.9, and V/J genes and CDR3 were assigned using IMGT germline references. Reads were filtered out if the reads had weak V/J assignments (E-value above 1e-6), no CDR3, stop codons, out-of-frame junctions, or ambiguous translated residues. A V3J clonotype was defined by an identical inferred V gene, J gene, and CDR3 amino acid sequence. Percentage overlap between repertoires was computed as shared unique clonotypes divided by the size of the smaller repertoire. Three approaches were used to assess repertoire richness: RTK rarefaction, the Chao1 estimator, and Recon v2.1 estimates of unobserved clonotypes. Generation probabilities were computed with OLGA for all TCRbeta clonotypes obtained by the gDNA method from four donors. The source is immuneACCESS, and TCRdb retained only in-frame sequences with V and J called. Part of the clones is not carried over; for the studies checked, unresolved V genes explain less than half of this, and the remainder is unexplained. For V, J and clone size, that table is used; D and trimming come from the DNA. For this sample the table gives some 1,900,000 clones, of which about 94% were detected only once. The top ten hold approximately 1.2% of the sample.

The data stem from a study of shared clonotypes between healthy human individuals (dated by TCRdb to 2018 to 2021). Context from the whole study: Two women and a few men aged 18 to 49 years were included in the cohort. Each donor's leukapheresis produced roughly between about 0.8 and 8.9 billion PBMCs. Per donor, three plates each were used for CD4 naive and CD4 memory, two for CD8 naive, and one for CD8 memory. To estimate repertoire size and how much clonotype sharing occurs between individuals, the study deeply sequenced the blood TCR repertoires of roughly 5 healthy adults. Different laboratories and diverse techniques were used to prepare libraries and sequence TCR repertoires, to increase sequencing depth and limit assay-specific biases.

Broad study findings and their caveats: Incomplete sequencing was indicated by rarefaction of sorted-subset datasets, despite the large sequencing depth. Higher generation probabilities were observed for clonotypes shared by all four sorted-subset donors than for non-shared clonotypes. The small number of donors limited the genetic and exposure-history diversity represented. Naive subsets generally had larger estimated clonotype richness than memory subsets did. Sampling was restricted to blood, and TCR repertoires in tissues likely differ from the TCR repertoires found in blood. Across four donors, around 5% of naive CD4, roughly 3.5% of naive CD8, 2.3% of memory CD4, and 0.4% to 0.45% of memory CD8 clonotypes were shared. Based on pairwise subsampling, the degree of clonotype sharing among donors was expected to be affected by sequencing depth.

CD8 naive samples were CD45RO-negative cells positively selected for CCR7, giving a CD45RA+CCR7+ population that excluded TemRA cells. The donors were healthy, HIV-negative adults with no recently reported acute infections or vaccinations. Every donor was a Caucasian adult living in Nashville, Tennessee, USA. Blood was collected by leukapheresis, and PBMCs were isolated by Ficoll-Histopaque density gradient centrifugation and then cryopreserved in liquid nitrogen vapor phase. Analytical flow cytometry was used to check the purity and quantity of each magnetically sorted T cell population. Each sorted fraction had its genomic DNA isolated and then quantified by UV absorbance on a Nanodrop 2000c. The CDR3 holds 15 amino acids from the cysteine to the phenylalanine. Only the CDR3 part of the read is kept: 45 bases, read in frame from the first base. V trim: 0 bases; J trim: 2 bases; unmatched bases: 4. Per the germline V gene (reference sequence), SGHKS is the CDR1 and YYEKEE is the CDR2.

The source of this sequence is a man aged 18 to 35 in good health. The material sequenced was naive CD8+ T cells sorted from blood. The cell subset or site label of this sample denotes: CD45RA+CCR7+. The chain uses TRBV5-5 and TRBJ1-2, with TRBD1 matching 7 junction bases. CDR3 region: CASSLARTGNYGYTF. The nucleotide sequence is given as TGTGCCAGCAGCTTGGCGCGGACAGGCAACTATGGCTACACCTTC.